Sequencing of this T cell receptor beta chain was carried out in a study of T cells in Graves' hyperthyroidism and ophthalmopathy. The CDR3 spans 13 residues. Trimming stripped 3 bases from V and 2 bases from J, with 8 bases between. Germline V gives CDR1 SNHLY, CDR2 FYNNEI. Amplification of TCR beta CDR3 regions was performed using RNA transcripts as template. Primed by the HTBI set, a first-round RT-PCR was run on the TCR CDR3. TCRdb redid the calling of the multiplex PCR reads with MiXCR, one entry per CDR3 protein. The sample yields fewer than 550,000 distinct CDR3 sequences, roughly 24% seen once. The study excluded patients with uncontrolled infection, other autoimmune disease, pregnancy or lactation. This clonotype was counted between two and nine times. Its target is unknown. Overall study results and limits: Researchers found most expanded thyroid clonotypes above 0.001 in blood as well. Separating ophthalmopathy from stable hyperthyroidism was achieved by a 13 V-J model.

The chain uses TRBV2 and TRBJ2-7; D remains unclear. This TCR was sampled from a woman aged 30 to 39 with Graves' ophthalmopathy. The sample was blood. The CDR3 sequence is CASSDRFPYEQYF. Here the CDR3 DNA reads TGTGCCAGCAGTGATCGTTTCCCCTACGAGCAGTACTTC.